The TCR beta chain under discussion was sequenced for a study of OX40 agonist ivuxolimab in advanced cancers. Overall study context: Among those enrolled, mean age was about 58 years (range roughly 23 to 79) and about 79% were male.

Only in-frame clones appear in the TCRdb table, and some are missing; sequencing was by immunoSEQ multiplex PCR. The table records tens of thousands of clones, 81% of them present only once. Notes on this clone: Its specificity is unknown.

The CDR3 covers 16 residues. Germline lookup yields CDR1 SGHNT and CDR2 YYREEE (reference sequence). V shed 6 bases and J shed 2 bases, with 17 bases lying between them. Study findings and constraints: Nonresponders included some who also had low normalized T-cell clonal expansion.

The sequencing used CD4+ or CD8+ T cells sorted from blood, collected in a trial of the OX40 agonist ivuxolimab. The rearrangement joins TRBV5-4 to TRBJ2-2; D possibly uses TRBD1 or TRBD2 (7 bases each). This sequence originates from an adult with an advanced solid tumor such as melanoma, head and neck, liver or kidney cancer. The CDR3 is CASTTGGQPNTGELFF. The CDR3 bases are TGTGCCAGCACCACGGGGGGACAGCCCAACACCGGGGAGCTGTTTTTT.